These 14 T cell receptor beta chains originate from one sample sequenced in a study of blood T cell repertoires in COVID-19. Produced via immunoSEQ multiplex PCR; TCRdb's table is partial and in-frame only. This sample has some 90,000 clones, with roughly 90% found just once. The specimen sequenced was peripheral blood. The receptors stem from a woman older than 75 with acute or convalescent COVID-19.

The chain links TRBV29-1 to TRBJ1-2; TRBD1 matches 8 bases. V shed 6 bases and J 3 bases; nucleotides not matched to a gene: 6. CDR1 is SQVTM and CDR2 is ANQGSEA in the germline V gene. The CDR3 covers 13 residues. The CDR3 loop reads CSVWTGRDYGYTF. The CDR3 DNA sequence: TGCAGCGTCTGGACAGGGCGGGACTATGGCTACACCTTC.

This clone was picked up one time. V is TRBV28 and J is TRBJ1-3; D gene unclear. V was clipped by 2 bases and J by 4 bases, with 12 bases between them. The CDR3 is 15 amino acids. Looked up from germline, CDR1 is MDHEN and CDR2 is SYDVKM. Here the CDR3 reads CASSLGGLSGNTIYF. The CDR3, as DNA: TGTGCCAGCAGTTTAGGAGGGCTTTCCGGAAACACCATATATTTT.

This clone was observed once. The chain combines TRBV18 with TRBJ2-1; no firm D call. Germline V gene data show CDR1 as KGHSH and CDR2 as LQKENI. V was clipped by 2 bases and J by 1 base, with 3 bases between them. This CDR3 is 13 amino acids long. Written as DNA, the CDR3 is TGTGCCAGCTCACCATCGTCCTACAATGAGCAGTTCTTC. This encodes CASSPSSYNEQFF.

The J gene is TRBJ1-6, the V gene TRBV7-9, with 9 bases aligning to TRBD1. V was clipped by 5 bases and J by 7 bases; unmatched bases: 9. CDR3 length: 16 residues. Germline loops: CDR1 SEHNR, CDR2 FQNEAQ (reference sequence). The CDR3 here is CASSPDRGNSNSPLHF. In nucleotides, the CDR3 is TGTGCCAGCAGCCCGGACAGGGGAAACTCCAATTCACCCCTCCACTTT.

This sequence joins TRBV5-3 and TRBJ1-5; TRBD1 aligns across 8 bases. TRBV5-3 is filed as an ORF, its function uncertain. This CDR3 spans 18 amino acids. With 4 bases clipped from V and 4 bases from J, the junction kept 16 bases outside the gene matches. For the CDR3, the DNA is TGTGCCAGAAGCGGCTCGCCCAGGGAGACAGGGGATAATCAGCCCCAGCATTTT. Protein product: CARSGSPRETGDNQPQHF.

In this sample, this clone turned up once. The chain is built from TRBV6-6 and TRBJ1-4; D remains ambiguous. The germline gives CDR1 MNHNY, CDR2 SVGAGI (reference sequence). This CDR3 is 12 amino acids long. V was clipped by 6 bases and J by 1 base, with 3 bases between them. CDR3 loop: CASSKTNEKLFF. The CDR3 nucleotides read TGTGCCAGCAGCAAAACTAATGAAAAACTGTTTTTT.

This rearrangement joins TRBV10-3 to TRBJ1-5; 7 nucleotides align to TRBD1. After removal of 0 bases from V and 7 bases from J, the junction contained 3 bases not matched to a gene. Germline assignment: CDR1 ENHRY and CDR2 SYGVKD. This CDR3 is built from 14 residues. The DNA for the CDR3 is TGTGCCATCAGTGAGTCGACAGGGAAACAGCCCCAGCATTTT. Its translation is CAISESTGKQPQHF.

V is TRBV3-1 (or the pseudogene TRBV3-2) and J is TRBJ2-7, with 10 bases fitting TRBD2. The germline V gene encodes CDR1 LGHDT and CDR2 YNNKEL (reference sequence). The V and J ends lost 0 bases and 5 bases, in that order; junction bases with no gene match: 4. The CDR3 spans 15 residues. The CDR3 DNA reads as TGTGCCAGCAGCCAAGATGCTAGCGGGGGTCACGAGCAGTACTTC. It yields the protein CASSQDASGGHEQYF.

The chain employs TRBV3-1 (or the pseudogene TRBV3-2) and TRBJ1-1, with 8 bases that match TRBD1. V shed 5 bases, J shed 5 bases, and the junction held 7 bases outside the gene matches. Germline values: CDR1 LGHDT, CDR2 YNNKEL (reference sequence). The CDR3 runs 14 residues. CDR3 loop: CASSTTGVGTEAFF. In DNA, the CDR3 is TGTGCCAGCAGCACGACAGGGGTTGGGACTGAAGCTTTCTTT.

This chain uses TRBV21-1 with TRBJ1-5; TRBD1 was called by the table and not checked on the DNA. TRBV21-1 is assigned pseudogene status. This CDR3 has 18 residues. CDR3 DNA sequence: TGTGCCAGCAGCAAAGTTCAGGGCGCGGTATATAGCAATCAGCCCCAGCATTTT. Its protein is CASSKVQGAVYSNQPQHF.

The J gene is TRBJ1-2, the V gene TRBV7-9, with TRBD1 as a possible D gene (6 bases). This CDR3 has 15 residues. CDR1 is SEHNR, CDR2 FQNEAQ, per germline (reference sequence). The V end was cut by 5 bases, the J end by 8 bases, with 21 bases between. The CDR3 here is CASSPGGGDLRGYTF. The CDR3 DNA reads TGTGCCAGCAGCCCCGGAGGGGGGGACCTTCGAGGCTACACCTTC.

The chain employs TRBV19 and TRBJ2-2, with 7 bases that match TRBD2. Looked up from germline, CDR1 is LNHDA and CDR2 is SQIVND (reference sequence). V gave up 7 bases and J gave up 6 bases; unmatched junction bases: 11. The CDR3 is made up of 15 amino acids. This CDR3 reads CASTPTSRGAGELFF. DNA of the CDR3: TGTGCCAGTACCCCGACTAGCAGAGGGGCCGGGGAGCTGTTTTTT. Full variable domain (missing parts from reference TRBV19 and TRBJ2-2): DGGITQSPKYLFRKEGQNVTLSCEQNLNHDAMYWYRQDPGQGLRLIYYSQIVNDFQKGDIAEGYSVSREKKESFPLTVTSAQKNPTAFYLCASTPTSRGAGELFFGEGSRLTVL.

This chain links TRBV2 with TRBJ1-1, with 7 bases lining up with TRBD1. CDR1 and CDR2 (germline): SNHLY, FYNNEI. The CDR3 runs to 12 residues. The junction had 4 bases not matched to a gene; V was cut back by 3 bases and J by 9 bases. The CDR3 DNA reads TGTGCCAGCAGTGAGGGGACAGACCAAGCTTTCTTT. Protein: CASSEGTDQAFF.

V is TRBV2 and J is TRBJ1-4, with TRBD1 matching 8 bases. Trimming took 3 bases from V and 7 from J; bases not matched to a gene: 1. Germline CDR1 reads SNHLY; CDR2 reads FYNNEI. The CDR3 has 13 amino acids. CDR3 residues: CASSEQGAEKLFF. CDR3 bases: TGTGCCAGCAGTGAGCAGGGGGCTGAAAAACTGTTTTTT.